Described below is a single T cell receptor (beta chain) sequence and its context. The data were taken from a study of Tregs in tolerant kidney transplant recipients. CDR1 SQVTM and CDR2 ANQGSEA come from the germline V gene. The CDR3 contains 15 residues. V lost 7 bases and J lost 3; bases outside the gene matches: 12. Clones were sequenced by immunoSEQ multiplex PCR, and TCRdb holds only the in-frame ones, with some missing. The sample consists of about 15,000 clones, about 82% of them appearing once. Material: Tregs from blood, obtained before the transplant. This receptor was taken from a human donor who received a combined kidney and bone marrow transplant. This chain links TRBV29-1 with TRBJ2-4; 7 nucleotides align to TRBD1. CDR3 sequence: CSAITGDGGKNIQYF. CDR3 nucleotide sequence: TGCAGCGCTATAACAGGGGATGGAGGCAAAAACATTCAGTACTTC.